The 15 T cell receptor beta chains in this list originate from one sample, sequenced in a study of cytomegalovirus exposure and HLA in healthy donors. The PCR had 60 Vbeta and 13 Jbeta primers. TCRdb's copy holds only in-frame clones and misses some; the assay was immunoSEQ multiplex PCR. The table records some 170,000 clones, more than 75% of them present only once. What was sequenced was PBMCs. These receptors all stem from a girl aged 5-17 years in good health and CMV-seropositive.

The chain couples TRBV6-1 to TRBJ1-5; D might be TRBD1 (5 bases). Germline assignment: CDR1 MNHNS and CDR2 SASEGT. V shed 5 bases and J shed 0 bases, with 8 bases lying between them. The CDR3 sequence is 14 residues long. The DNA of the CDR3 is TGTGCCAGCAGTCAGGGTCATAGCAATCAGCCCCAGCATTTT. Residues: CASSQGHSNQPQHF.

V and J are TRBV6-4 and TRBJ2-2; 8 bases match TRBD2. Germline CDR1 MRHNA, CDR2 SNTAGT. The CDR3 spans 15 residues. Unmatched junction bases numbered 1, after V lost 4 bases and J lost 0 bases. In DNA, the CDR3 is TGTGCCAGCAGTGCGGGGGGGCCGAACACCGGGGAGCTGTTTTTT. This codes for CASSAGGPNTGELFF.

The CDR3 region has the DNA TGCGCCAGCAGCCAACCGGGACAGGGAGATTTTGAAGCTTTCTTT. Translated, it gives CASSQPGQGDFEAFF. The chain links TRBV4-1 to TRBJ1-1; 9 nucleotides align to TRBD1. Unmatched junction bases numbered 8, after V lost 2 bases and J lost 7 bases. This CDR3 has 15 amino acids. In germline, CDR1 is MGHRA, CDR2 YSYEKL.

The table lists this clone with a count of one. The chain combines TRBV9 with TRBJ2-7, with 8 nucleotides matching TRBD2. J gave up 6 bases and V 3 bases, and 14 bases lay outside the gene matches. The CDR3 has 16 amino acids. Germline values: CDR1 SGDLS, CDR2 YYNGEE. The chain's CDR3 is CASSARPGLDMGEQYF. CDR3 sequence (DNA): TGTGCCAGCAGCGCCCGGCCGGGACTAGACATGGGCGAGCAGTACTTC.

The gene calls are TRBV28 and TRBJ1-2; 9 nucleotides line up with TRBD1. The germline CDR1 and CDR2 sequences are MDHEN and SYDVKM. With V trimmed by 7 bases and J by 5 bases, 23 bases remained unmatched. The CDR3 runs to 19 residues. The CDR3 region has the DNA TGTGCCAGCATCCCCAATGCGGGCCGGACAGGGGCCGCACTTTATGGCTACACCTTC. Protein sequence: CASIPNAGRTGAALYGYTF.

The chain recombines TRBV28 with TRBJ1-6; 7 bases line up with TRBD1. The CDR3 covers 14 residues. J gave up 7 bases and V 7 bases, and 7 bases lay outside the gene matches. The V gene's germline CDR1 is MDHEN and CDR2 SYDVKM. The CDR3 DNA follows: TGTGCCAGCACCCCGGGACAGTCAAATTCACCCCTCCACTTT. Translation gives CASTPGQSNSPLHF.

This chain uses TRBV15 with TRBJ2-6; the D gene is possibly TRBD1 (6 bases). The V and J ends lost 0 bases and 2 bases respectively, with 11 bases between them. The CDR3 extends over 17 amino acids. Germline V gene data show CDR1 as LNHNV and CDR2 as YYDKDF (reference sequence). As DNA, the CDR3 is TGTGCCACCAGCAGAGATCGGACAGCGACTGGGGCCAACGTCCTGACTTTC. This translates into CATSRDRTATGANVLTF.

The J gene is TRBJ2-3, the V gene TRBV7-9; TRBD2 aligns across 8 bases. Looked up from germline, CDR1 is SEHNR and CDR2 is FQNEAQ (reference sequence). The CDR3 length is 19 residues. The ends lost 2 bases at V and 1 base at J; junction bases unmatched: 14. CDR3 loop: CASSLRGLAGLTGTDTQYF. CDR3 DNA sequence: TGTGCCAGCAGCTTACGAGGTCTAGCGGGTTTGACTGGCACAGATACGCAGTATTTT.

The rearrangement uses TRBV28 and TRBJ2-7; 11 nucleotides agree with TRBD1. The trim removed 5 bases at V and 5 bases at J, leaving 8 bases unmatched. Germline V CDR1 and CDR2: MDHEN, SYDVKM. CDR3 length: 15 residues. The chain's CDR3 is CASSGSGTGGDEQYF. Written as DNA, the CDR3 is TGTGCCAGCAGTGGCTCCGGGACAGGGGGGGACGAGCAGTACTTC.

As DNA, the CDR3 is TGTGCCAGCAGTTCCGGACAGGGCTCTGAAGCTTTCTTT. Its translation: CASSSGQGSEAFF. The V call is TRBV28, the J call TRBJ1-1; 8 bases line up with TRBD1. Germline CDR1 MDHEN, CDR2 SYDVKM. The ends lost 4 bases at V and 6 bases at J; junction bases unmatched: 4. The CDR3 has 13 amino acids.

Written as DNA, the CDR3 is TGTGCCACCCAGACAACCGGACTAGCGCTCGGCGGGAAGACCCAGTACTTC. This encodes CATQTTGLALGGKTQYF. The V gene is TRBV2, the J gene TRBJ2-5; 9 nucleotides align to TRBD2. This CDR3 has 17 residues. V dropped 10 bases and J dropped 6; count of bases not matched to a gene: 21. Germline CDR1 is SNHLY and CDR2 is FYNNEI.

This chain connects TRBV4-3 to TRBJ2-1; maybe TRBD2 (7 bases). Germline values: CDR1 LGHNA, CDR2 YSLEER. This CDR3 region has 16 residues. Trimming shortened V by 0 bases and J by 0 bases, and 9 bases separated the two germline ends. CDR3 nucleotides: TGCGCCAGCAGCCAAGATGGGGGGGCCTCCTACAATGAGCAGTTCTTC. Translation: CASSQDGGASYNEQFF.

CDR3 bases: TGTGCCAGCAGGGGGACCTTGGGGGACTTCGGGGAGCTGTTTTTT. This translates into CASRGTLGDFGELFF. V and J are TRBV28 and TRBJ2-2, with a possible D match to TRBD2 (6 bases). Trimming stripped 6 bases from V and 7 bases from J, with 18 bases between. Per germline, CDR1 MDHEN and CDR2 SYDVKM. This CDR3 has 15 amino acids.

This clone came up a few times. This rearrangement joins TRBV6-5 to TRBJ2-5; perhaps TRBD1 as D (6 bases). The germline V and J ends were trimmed by 4 bases and 7 bases, with 16 bases remaining between them. The CDR3 contains 14 residues. The V gene's germline CDR1 is MNHEY and CDR2 SVGAGI. CDR3 protein: CASSFSQGLWTQYF. Here the CDR3 DNA reads TGTGCCAGCAGTTTCTCACAGGGTCTTTGGACCCAGTACTTC.

This clone was counted once. J is TRBJ2-6 and V is TRBV5-8; TRBD1 might be the D (6 bases). CDR1 is SGHTS, CDR2 YDEGEE, per germline. V lost 3 bases to trimming and J lost 0 bases, with 10 bases between them. CDR3 length: 16 residues. The CDR3 spells CASSSLQGSGANVLTF. The CDR3 DNA is TGTGCCAGCAGCTCCCTACAGGGCTCTGGGGCCAACGTCCTGACTTTC. Full variable domain (outside the CDR3, taken from reference TRBV5-8 and TRBJ2-6): EAGVTQSPTHLIKTRGQQATLRCSPISGHTSVYWYQQALGLGLQFLLWYDEGEERNRGNFPPRFSGRQFPNYSSELNVNALELEDSALYLCASSSLQGSGANVLTFGAGSRLTVL.